The 4 T cell receptor beta chains below were found in one sample sequenced in a study of T cells after yellow fever vaccination. A single record per CDR3 protein comes from TCRdb applying MiXCR to the 5' RACE reads. The sample shows hundreds of thousands of distinct CDR3 sequences, 12% of them seen only once. This specimen was PBMCs, taken on the day of the yellow fever booster vaccination. The source of these receptors is a young man who received the YFV17D yellow fever vaccine.

This clonotype has ten or more counts. The V gene is TRBV4-3, the J gene TRBJ2-4; D gene unclear. Germline assignment: CDR1 LGHNA and CDR2 YSLEER. The V end was cut by 3 bases, the J end by 6 bases, with 15 bases between. The CDR3 runs 15 residues. The CDR3 here is CASSQDRVSVNIQYF. DNA for the CDR3: TGCGCCAGCAGCCAGGACCGGGTATCTGTAAACATTCAGTACTTC.

This clonotype occurred a few times. This rearrangement joins TRBV5-5 to TRBJ2-3; D unresolved. The germline gives CDR1 SGHKS, CDR2 YYEKEE (reference sequence). Trimming left V 3 bases short and J 2 bases short, with 10 bases between. CDR3 size: 14 residues. CDR3 residues: CASSSTPLTDTQYF. The CDR3 nucleotides read TGTGCCAGCAGCTCGACCCCCCTCACAGATACGCAGTATTTT. The entire variable domain, with the rest obtained from reference TRBV5-5 and TRBJ2-3, is as follows: DAGVTQSPTHLIKTRGQQVTLRCSPISGHKSVSWYQQVLGQGPQFIFQYYEKEERGRGNFPDRFSARQFPNYSSELNVNALLLGDSALYLCASSSTPLTDTQYFGPGTRLTVL.

This rearrangement joins TRBV20-1 to TRBJ2-2; possible D gene TRBD2, 6 bases. Trimming pared 6 bases from V and 11 bases from J, leaving 19 bases between. Germline-derived CDR1 and CDR2 are DFQATT and SNEGSKA (reference sequence). The CDR3 is made up of 13 amino acids. CDR3 in amino acids: CSASRRRDRELFF. The CDR3, as DNA: TGCAGTGCCTCTCGTCGGCGGGATCGTGAGCTGTTTTTT.

A single count supports this clonotype. The chain uses TRBV6-1 and TRBJ2-7; 9 bases fit TRBD1. The CDR3 length is 16 residues. Germline loops: CDR1 MNHNS, CDR2 SASEGT. Losses at the gene ends were 2 bases for V and 3 bases for J; bases not matched to a gene: 8. Here the CDR3 DNA reads TGTGCCAGCAGTGAACAGCCCGGGACAGGGATCTACGAGCAGTACTTC. Its translation: CASSEQPGTGIYEQYF.